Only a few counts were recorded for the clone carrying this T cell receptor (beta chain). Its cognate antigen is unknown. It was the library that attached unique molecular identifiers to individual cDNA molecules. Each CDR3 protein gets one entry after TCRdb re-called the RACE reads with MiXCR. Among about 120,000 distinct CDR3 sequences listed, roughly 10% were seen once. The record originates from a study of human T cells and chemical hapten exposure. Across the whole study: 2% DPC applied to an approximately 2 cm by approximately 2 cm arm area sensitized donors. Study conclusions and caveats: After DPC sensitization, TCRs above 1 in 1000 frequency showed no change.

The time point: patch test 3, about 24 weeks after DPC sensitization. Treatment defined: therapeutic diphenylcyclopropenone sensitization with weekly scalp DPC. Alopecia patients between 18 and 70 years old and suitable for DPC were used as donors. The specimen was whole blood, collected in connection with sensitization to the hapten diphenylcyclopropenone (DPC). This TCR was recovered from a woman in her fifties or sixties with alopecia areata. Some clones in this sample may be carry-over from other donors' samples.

Here the CDR3 DNA reads TGTGCCAGCAGCCCCCCCGGACCCGAGCAGTACTTC. Protein sequence: CASSPPGPEQYF. J is TRBJ2-7 and V is TRBV7-2, with D unclear. V lost 5 bases and J 6 bases, leaving 11 bases between the germline ends. CDR1 and CDR2 (germline): SGHTA, FQGNSA. The CDR3 is 12 amino acids.